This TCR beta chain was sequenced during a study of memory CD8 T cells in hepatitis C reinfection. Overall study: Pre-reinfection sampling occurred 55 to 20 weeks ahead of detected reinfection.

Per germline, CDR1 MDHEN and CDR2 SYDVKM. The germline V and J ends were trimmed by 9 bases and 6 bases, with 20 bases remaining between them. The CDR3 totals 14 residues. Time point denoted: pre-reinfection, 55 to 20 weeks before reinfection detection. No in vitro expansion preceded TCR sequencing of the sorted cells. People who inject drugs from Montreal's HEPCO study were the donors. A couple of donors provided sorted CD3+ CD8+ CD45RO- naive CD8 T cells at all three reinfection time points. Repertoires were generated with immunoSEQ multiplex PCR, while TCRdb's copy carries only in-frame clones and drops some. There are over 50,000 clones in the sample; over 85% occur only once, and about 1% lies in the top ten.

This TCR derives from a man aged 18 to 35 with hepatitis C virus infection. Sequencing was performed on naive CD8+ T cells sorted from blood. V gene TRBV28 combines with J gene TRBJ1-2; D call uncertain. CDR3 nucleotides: TGTGCCAGTTTCCGATTTGGAGGGAACGATGGCTACACCTTC. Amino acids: CASFRFGGNDGYTF.